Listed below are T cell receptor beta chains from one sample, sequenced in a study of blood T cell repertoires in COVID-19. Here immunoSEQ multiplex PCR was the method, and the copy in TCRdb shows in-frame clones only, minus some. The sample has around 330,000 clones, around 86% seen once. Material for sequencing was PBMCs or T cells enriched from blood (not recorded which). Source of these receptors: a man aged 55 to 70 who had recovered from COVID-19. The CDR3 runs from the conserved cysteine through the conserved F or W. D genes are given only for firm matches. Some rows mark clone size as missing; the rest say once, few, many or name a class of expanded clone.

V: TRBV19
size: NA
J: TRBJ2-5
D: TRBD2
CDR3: CASTRGGTSGGQETQYF
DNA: TGTGCCAGTACCCGAGGCGGGACTAGCGGGGGCCAAGAGACCCAGTACTTC

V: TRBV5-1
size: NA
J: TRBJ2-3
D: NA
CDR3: CASSPHTTDTQYF
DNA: TGCGCCAGCAGCCCACACACCACAGATACGCAGTATTTT

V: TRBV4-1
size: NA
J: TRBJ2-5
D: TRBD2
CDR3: CASSTPGGLETQYF
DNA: TGCGCCAGCAGCACCCCGGGGGGGCTTGAGACCCAGTACTTC

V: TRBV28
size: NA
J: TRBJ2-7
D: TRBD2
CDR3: CASARLGGGPTYEQYF
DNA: TGTGCCAGCGCCCGCTTGGGCGGGGGGCCTACCTACGAGCAGTACTTC

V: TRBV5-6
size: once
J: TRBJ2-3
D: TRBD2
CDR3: CASSLGLREAGYTQYF
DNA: TGTGCCAGCAGCTTGGGCCTACGGGAGGCCGGGTATACGCAGTATTTT

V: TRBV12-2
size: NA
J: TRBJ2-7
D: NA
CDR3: CASRLPRVDEQYF
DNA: TGTGCAAGTCGCTTACCCCGTGTCGACGAGCAGTACTTC

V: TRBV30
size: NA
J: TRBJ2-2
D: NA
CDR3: CAWGRVLGELFF
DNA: TGTGCCTGGGGCAGGGTTCTCGGGGAGCTGTTTTTT

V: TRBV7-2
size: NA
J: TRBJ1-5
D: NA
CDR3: CASSLRGGNNQPQHF
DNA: TGTGCCAGCAGCTTACGCGGGGGGAACAATCAGCCCCAGCATTTT

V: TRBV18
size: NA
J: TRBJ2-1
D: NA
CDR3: CASSLFSNEQFF
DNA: TGTGCCAGCTCACTTTTTAGCAATGAGCAGTTCTTC

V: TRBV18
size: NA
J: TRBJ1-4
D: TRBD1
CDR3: CASSPLGQLNEKLFF
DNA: TGTGCCAGCTCACCGCTGGGACAGCTAAATGAAAAACTGTTTTTT

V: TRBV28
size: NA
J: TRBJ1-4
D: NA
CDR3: CASSFLKQDNEKLFF
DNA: TGTGCCAGCAGTTTTTTAAAACAGGATAATGAAAAACTGTTTTTT

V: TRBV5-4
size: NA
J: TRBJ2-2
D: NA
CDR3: CASKAEAVTGELFF
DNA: TGTGCCAGCAAGGCGGAAGCGGTCACCGGGGAGCTGTTTTTT

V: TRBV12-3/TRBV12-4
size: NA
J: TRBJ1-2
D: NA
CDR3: CASRSDRNYGYTF
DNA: TGTGCCAGCAGATCGGACAGAAACTATGGCTACACCTTC

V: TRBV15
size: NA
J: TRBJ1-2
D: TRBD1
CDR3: CATSIGQGTSHTF
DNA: TGTGCCACCAGCATAGGACAGGGGACATCGCACACCTTC

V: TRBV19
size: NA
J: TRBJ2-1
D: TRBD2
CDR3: CASSILAGTGLNEQFF
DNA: TGTGCCAGTAGTATCCTAGCGGGAACGGGGCTCAATGAGCAGTTCTTC

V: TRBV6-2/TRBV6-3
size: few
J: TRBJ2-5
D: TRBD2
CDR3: CASSYALAGYNQETQYF
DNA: TGTGCCAGCAGTTACGCACTAGCGGGATACAACCAAGAGACCCAGTACTTC

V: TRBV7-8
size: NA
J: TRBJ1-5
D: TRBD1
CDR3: CASSRADRGASNQPQHF
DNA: TGTGCCAGCAGCCGAGCCGACAGGGGGGCTAGCAATCAGCCCCAGCATTTT

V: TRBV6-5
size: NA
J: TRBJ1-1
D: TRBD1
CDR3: CASRNPGGSTEAFF
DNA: TGTGCCAGCAGGAATCCAGGGGGAAGCACTGAAGCTTTCTTT

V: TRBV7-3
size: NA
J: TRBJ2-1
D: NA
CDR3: CASSLLGLNNEQFF
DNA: TGTGCCAGCAGCCTACTGGGGCTGAACAATGAGCAGTTCTTC

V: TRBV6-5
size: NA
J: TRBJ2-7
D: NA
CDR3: CASGERSYEQYF
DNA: TGTGCCAGCGGAGAACGGTCCTACGAGCAGTACTTC

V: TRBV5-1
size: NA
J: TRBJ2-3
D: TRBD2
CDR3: CASSWGLADTDTQYF
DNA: TGCGCCAGCAGCTGGGGACTAGCGGACACAGATACGCAGTATTTT

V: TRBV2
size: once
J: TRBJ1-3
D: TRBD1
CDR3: CASSPDGTGGNTIYF
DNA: TGTGCCAGCAGCCCCGACGGGACAGGGGGAAACACCATATATTTT

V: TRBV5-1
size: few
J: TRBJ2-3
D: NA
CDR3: CASSLGQDTQYF
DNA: TGCGCCAGCAGCTTGGGTCAAGATACGCAGTATTTT

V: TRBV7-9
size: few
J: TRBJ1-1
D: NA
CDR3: CASILDTNTEAFF
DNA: TGTGCCAGCATCCTCGACACGAACACTGAAGCTTTCTTT

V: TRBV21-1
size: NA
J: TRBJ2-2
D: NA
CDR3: CASSSLSGGTGELFF
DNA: TGTGCCAGCAGCTCCCTGTCGGGAGGGACCGGGGAGCTGTTTTTT

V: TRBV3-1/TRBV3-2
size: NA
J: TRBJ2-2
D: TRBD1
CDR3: CASSLLGGSNTGELFF
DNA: TGTGCCAGCAGCCTTTTAGGGGGCTCGAACACCGGGGAGCTGTTTTTT

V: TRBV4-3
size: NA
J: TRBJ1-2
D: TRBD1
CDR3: CASSQGGGQGASYGYTF
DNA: TGCGCCAGCAGCCAGGGAGGCGGGCAGGGGGCTAGCTATGGCTACACCTTC

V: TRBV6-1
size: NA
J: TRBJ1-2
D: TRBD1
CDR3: CASSDRGQVYGYTF
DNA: TGTGCCAGCAGTGACAGGGGGCAGGTCTATGGCTACACCTTC

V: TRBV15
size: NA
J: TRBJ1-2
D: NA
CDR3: CATSPTGNYGYTF
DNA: TGTGCCACCAGCCCTACAGGGAACTATGGCTACACCTTC

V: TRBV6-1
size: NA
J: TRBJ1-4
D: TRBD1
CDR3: CASSDYGQGATTNEKLFF
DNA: TGTGCCAGCAGTGACTACGGACAGGGGGCTACAACTAATGAAAAACTGTTTTTT

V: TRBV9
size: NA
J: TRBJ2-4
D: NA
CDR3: CASSPTGGQWNIQYF
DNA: TGTGCCAGCAGCCCAACCGGTGGGCAGTGGAACATTCAGTACTTC

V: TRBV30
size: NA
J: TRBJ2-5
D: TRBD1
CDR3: CAWSAGQGRQETQYF
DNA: TGTGCCTGGAGTGCCGGACAGGGTCGTCAGGAGACCCAGTACTTC

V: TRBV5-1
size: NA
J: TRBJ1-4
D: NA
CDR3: CASSLAPPNEKLFF
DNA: TGCGCCAGCAGCCTAGCACCTCCTAATGAAAAACTGTTTTTT

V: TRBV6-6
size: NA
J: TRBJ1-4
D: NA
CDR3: CASWTVNEKLFF
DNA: TGTGCCAGCTGGACAGTTAATGAAAAACTGTTTTTT

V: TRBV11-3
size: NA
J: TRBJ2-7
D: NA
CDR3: CASSLGSSYEQYF
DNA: TGTGCCAGCAGCTTAGGTAGTTCCTACGAGCAGTACTTC

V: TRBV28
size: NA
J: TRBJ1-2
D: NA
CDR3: CASSGGNYGYTF
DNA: TGTGCCAGCAGCGGAGGGAACTATGGCTACACCTTC

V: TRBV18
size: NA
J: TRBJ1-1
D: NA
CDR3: CASSPVRGAAPEAFF
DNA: TGTGCCAGCTCACCAGTCCGGGGGGCCGCGCCTGAAGCTTTCTTT

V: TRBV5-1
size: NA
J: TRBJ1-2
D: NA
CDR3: CASSLQTAPNYGYTF
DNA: TGCGCCAGCAGCTTGCAAACAGCTCCTAACTATGGCTACACCTTC

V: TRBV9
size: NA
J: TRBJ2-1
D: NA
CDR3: CASSVSNSLRGNEQFF
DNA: TGTGCCAGCAGCGTCTCTAACAGCCTAAGGGGGAATGAGCAGTTCTTC

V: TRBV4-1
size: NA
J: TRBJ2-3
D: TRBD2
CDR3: CASSPAKGGLAGEIDTQYF
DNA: TGCGCCAGCAGCCCGGCTAAGGGCGGACTAGCGGGAGAGATAGATACGCAGTATTTT

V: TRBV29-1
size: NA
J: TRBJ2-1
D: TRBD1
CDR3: CSVGDRSYNEQFF
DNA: TGCAGCGTGGGGGACAGGTCCTACAATGAGCAGTTCTTC